Shown below are 8 T cell receptor beta chains from a single sample sequenced in a study of identical twins. TCRdb reprocessed the 5' RACE reads with MiXCR, giving one entry per CDR3 protein. The table has under 500,000 distinct CDR3 sequences, roughly 13% seen once. These data also formed part of another study, on yellow fever vaccine responses in identical twins.

Sequencing was carried out using CD4+ T cells sorted from blood. The origin of the receptors is a woman between 18 and 29 years old in good health.

A single count supports this clonotype. The chain links TRBV3-1 to TRBJ2-3; a weak D match, TRBD2 (6 bases). Trimming took 0 bases from V and 2 from J, leaving 15 bases between them. Germline V lookup: CDR1 LGHDT, CDR2 YNNKEL (reference sequence). The CDR3 loop spans 17 amino acids. The CDR3 region is CASSQERSGPFTDTQYF. The CDR3 DNA sequence: TGTGCCAGCAGCCAAGAACGCAGCGGGCCCTTCACAGATACGCAGTATTTT.

The chain couples TRBV5-1 to TRBJ2-6, with TRBD1 matching 8 bases. Germline-derived CDR1 and CDR2 are SGHRS and YFSETQ. Trimming cost V 3 bases and J 5 bases; bases outside gene matches: 7. The length of the CDR3 is 16 residues. The CDR3 DNA follows: TGCGCCAGCAGCTCGGGACAGGTCTCCTGGGCCAACGTCCTGACTTTC. Its translation: CASSSGQVSWANVLTF.

The rearrangement uses TRBV7-2 and TRBJ2-3, with 9 nucleotides matching TRBD1. With V trimmed by 5 bases and J by 2 bases, 5 bases remained unmatched. This CDR3 is 15 amino acids long. Germline assignment: CDR1 SGHTA and CDR2 FQGNSA. CDR3 amino acids: CASSARTGATDTQYF. For the CDR3, the DNA is TGTGCCAGCAGCGCTAGGACAGGGGCCACAGATACGCAGTATTTT.

This clonotype was seen a few times. The V and J genes are TRBV28 and TRBJ2-1, with 9 positions matching TRBD2. CDR1 and CDR2 from the germline V gene are MDHEN and SYDVKM. The V segment lost 2 bases and the J segment 7 bases; nucleotides outside the gene matches: 18. The CDR3 runs to 19 residues. Here the CDR3 DNA reads TGTGCCAGCAGTTTAGAGGGTAGCGGGAGCCCGATGGGGGTTAATGAGCAGTTCTTC. Translation: CASSLEGSGSPMGVNEQFF.

This rearrangement joins TRBV2 to TRBJ2-1; D call uncertain. Per germline, CDR1 SNHLY and CDR2 FYNNEI. This CDR3 comprises 11 residues. V was pared by 8 bases and J by 10 bases, with 12 bases between. CDR3 coding DNA: TGTGCCAGCTCTGGGATGGGGGAGCAGTTCTTC. Protein product: CASSGMGEQFF. The variable domain in full, completed from reference TRBV2 and TRBJ2-1, reads EPEVTQTPSHQVTQMGQEVILRCVPISNHLYFYWYRQILGQKVEFLVSFYNNEISEKSEIFDDQFSVERPDGSNFTLKIRSTKLEDSAMYFCASSGMGEQFFGPGTRLTVL.

This clonotype was found a few times. The chain combines TRBV5-1 with TRBJ2-1; TRBD2 matches 14 bases. Germline V gene sequence: CDR1 SGHRS, CDR2 YFSETQ. There are 18 residues in the CDR3. Germline trimming cut 4 bases from V and 5 bases from J; bases unmatched to any gene: 11. CDR3 bases: TGCGCCAGCAGCCTCCCGCGACTAGCGGGGGGGCTAAACAATGAGCAGTTCTTC. It is translated as CASSLPRLAGGLNNEQFF.

This clonotype has only a few counts. CDR3 residues: CASSLLEGYEQYF. The CDR3 DNA reads TGTGCCAGCAGTTTATTGGAGGGCTACGAGCAGTACTTC. This chain joins TRBV12-3 or TRBV12-4 and TRBJ2-7; D might be TRBD2 (6 bases). The length of the CDR3 is 13 residues. Trimming removed 2 bases from V and 3 bases from J, with 8 bases in between.

The chain has TRBV23-1 and TRBJ2-3; tentative D call: TRBD1 (6 bases). TRBV23-1 is identified as an open reading frame with a role that is uncertain. V was cut by 2 bases and J by 2 bases, with 17 bases left in between. The length of the CDR3 is 17 residues. CDR3 residues: CASSQVTGRLFTDTQYF. The CDR3 bases are TGCGCCAGCAGTCAAGTTACAGGGCGACTTTTCACAGATACGCAGTATTTT.